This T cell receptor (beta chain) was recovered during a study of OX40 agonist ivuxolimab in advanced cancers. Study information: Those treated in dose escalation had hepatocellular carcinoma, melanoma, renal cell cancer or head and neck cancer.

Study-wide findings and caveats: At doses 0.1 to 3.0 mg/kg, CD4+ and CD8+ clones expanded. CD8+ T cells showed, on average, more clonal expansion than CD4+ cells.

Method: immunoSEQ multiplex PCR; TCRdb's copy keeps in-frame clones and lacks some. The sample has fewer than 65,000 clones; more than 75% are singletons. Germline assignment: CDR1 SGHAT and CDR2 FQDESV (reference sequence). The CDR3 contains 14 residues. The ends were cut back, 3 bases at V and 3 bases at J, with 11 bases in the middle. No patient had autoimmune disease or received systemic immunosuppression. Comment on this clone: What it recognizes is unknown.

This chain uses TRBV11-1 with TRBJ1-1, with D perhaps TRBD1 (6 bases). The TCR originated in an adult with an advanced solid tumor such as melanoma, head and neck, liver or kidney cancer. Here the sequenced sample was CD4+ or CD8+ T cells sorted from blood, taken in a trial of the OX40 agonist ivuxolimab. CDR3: CASSFSQGDTEAFF. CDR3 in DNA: TGTGCCAGCAGCTTCTCACAGGGAGACACTGAAGCTTTCTTT.